The 31 T cell receptor beta chains given below trace back to one sample, sequenced in a study of T cell responses to AZD1222 COVID-19 vaccine. Here immunoSEQ multiplex PCR was the method, and the copy in TCRdb shows in-frame clones only, minus some. Of tens of thousands of clones listed, more than 75% were seen once; the top ten hold approximately 13%. Specimen: peripheral blood, collected on day 0 of AZD1222 vaccination. Receptors were obtained from an adult in good health.

The rearrangement joins TRBV19 to TRBJ1-6; 7 bases match TRBD1. V lost 3 bases and J lost 8; bases outside the gene matches: 10. Looked up from germline, CDR1 is LNHDA and CDR2 is SQIVND (reference sequence). The CDR3 extends over 16 amino acids. CDR3 in DNA: TGTGCCAGTAGTATCCGACAACAGGGGTGGGATTCACCCCTCCACTTT. This sequence encodes CASSIRQQGWDSPLHF.

This sequence joins TRBV18 and TRBJ2-1, with 9 nucleotides matching TRBD2. Germline V gene lookup returns CDR1 KGHSH and CDR2 LQKENI. CDR3 length: 15 amino acids. After removal of 3 bases from V and 7 bases from J, the junction contained 7 bases not matched to a gene. CDR3 loop: CASSPGVAGDNEQFF. The CDR3 coding sequence is TGTGCCAGCTCACCCGGGGTAGCGGGGGATAATGAGCAGTTCTTC.

This chain joins TRBV5-1 and TRBJ1-5; 8 nucleotides line up with TRBD1. The V and J ends lost 4 bases and 6 bases, in that order; junction bases with no gene match: 9. The germline gives CDR1 SGHRS, CDR2 YFSETQ. This CDR3 contains 15 residues. The CDR3 region has the DNA TGCGCCAGCAGCCCAGGGACAGGTGTAAGTCAGCCCCAGCATTTT. Translating gives CASSPGTGVSQPQHF.

This clone was picked up a small number of times. The chain is built from TRBV2 and TRBJ2-1, with 11 bases matching TRBD1. The CDR3 spans 16 residues. Looked up from germline, CDR1 is SNHLY and CDR2 is FYNNEI. Trimming cost V 5 bases and J 9 bases; bases outside gene matches: 12. CDR3 loop: CASSQRGGQGAGEQFF. The CDR3 DNA reads as TGTGCCAGCAGTCAAAGAGGTGGACAGGGGGCCGGTGAGCAGTTCTTC.

The rearrangement links TRBV6-2 or TRBV6-3 to TRBJ2-2, with D tentatively TRBD2 (5 bases). The germline V gene encodes CDR1 MNHEY and CDR2 SVGEGT. With 6 bases removed from V and 6 bases from J, the gap between germline ends came to 11 bases. The CDR3 extends over 13 amino acids. The CDR3 spells CASSVQRAGELFF. CDR3 in DNA: TGTGCCAGCAGCGTTCAGAGGGCCGGGGAGCTGTTTTTT.

J is TRBJ2-5 and V is TRBV18, with unresolved D. Germline assignment: CDR1 KGHSH and CDR2 LQKENI. Trimming took 6 bases from V and 5 from J, leaving 7 bases between them. This CDR3 is 11 amino acids long. The CDR3 protein is CASSPRETQYF. In DNA, the CDR3 is TGTGCCAGCTCGCCCAGGGAGACCCAGTACTTC.

This rearrangement joins TRBV5-8 to TRBJ2-1; D remains ambiguous. The V gene lost 0 bases and the J gene lost 3 bases, with 7 bases spanning the gap. The CDR3 is 14 amino acids. Germline assignment: CDR1 SGHTS and CDR2 YDEGEE. CDR3 bases: TGTGCCAGCAGCTTGGACGGAGACTACAATGAGCAGTTCTTC. This codes for CASSLDGDYNEQFF.

The chain is built from TRBV10-3 and TRBJ2-1; 10 bases match TRBD2. The CDR3 is 14 amino acids. V was pared by 7 bases and J by 5 bases, with 5 bases of the junction left unmatched. CDR1 and CDR2 from the germline V gene are ENHRY and SYGVKD. CDR3 sequence (DNA): TGTGCCATCACCGCTAGCGGGGGTCACAATGAGCAGTTCTTC. Its protein is CAITASGGHNEQFF.

The chain couples TRBV7-6 to TRBJ1-4; D gene unclear. Germline loops: CDR1 SGHVS, CDR2 FNYEAQ. Trimming took 1 base from V and 0 from J, leaving 6 bases between them. The length of the CDR3 is 15 residues. CDR3 nucleotide sequence: TGTGCCAGCAGCTTAGGCCCTCCAACTAATGAAAAACTGTTTTTT. Translating it yields CASSLGPPTNEKLFF. Complete variable domain (other parts from reference TRBV7-6 and TRBJ1-4): GAGVSQSPRYKVTKRGQDVALRCDPISGHVSLYWYRQALGQGPEFLTYFNYEAQQDKSGLPNDRFSAERPEGSISTLTIQRTEQRDSAMYRCASSLGPPTNEKLFFGSGTQLSVL.

The chain carries TRBV5-6 and TRBJ1-5; perhaps TRBD1 as D (5 bases). Germline V lookup: CDR1 SGHDT, CDR2 YYEEEE. Deletions cut 3 bases from V and 10 bases from J, with 11 bases between. The length of the CDR3 is 12 residues. The CDR3 nucleotides read TGTGCCAGCAGCTGGGGCCGCGGTCCCCAGCATTTT. Translating it yields CASSWGRGPQHF.

The chain uses TRBV6-5 and TRBJ2-7; D not resolved. The germline CDR1 and CDR2 sequences are MNHEY and SVGAGI. The ends were cut back, 5 bases at V and 6 bases at J, with 17 bases in the middle. The CDR3 is made up of 14 amino acids. The CDR3: CASSPKRYKVEQYF. CDR3 nucleotide sequence: TGTGCCAGCAGTCCGAAGAGGTACAAGGTCGAGCAGTACTTC.

The chain has TRBV7-3 and TRBJ1-3; D is uncertain. Germline lookup yields CDR1 SGHTA and CDR2 FQGTGA. The CDR3 length is 14 residues. V was trimmed by 2 bases and J by 0 bases, leaving 5 bases between them. The CDR3, as DNA: TGTGCCAGCAGCTTATATGGCTCTGGAAACACCATATATTTT. Residues: CASSLYGSGNTIYF.

The chain employs TRBV7-6 and TRBJ2-3; D gene uncertain. V lost 1 base and J lost 3, with 14 bases in between. Germline CDR1 reads SGHVS; CDR2 reads FNYEAQ. This CDR3 region has 16 residues. The CDR3 loop is CASSLVGSLSTDTQYF. DNA for the CDR3: TGTGCCAGCAGCTTAGTGGGCTCGCTATCGACAGATACGCAGTATTTT.

The gene calls are TRBV7-2 and TRBJ2-7; D remains ambiguous. The CDR3 is made up of 14 amino acids. The germline gives CDR1 SGHTA, CDR2 FQGNSA. The ends were cut back, 0 bases at V and 3 bases at J, with 9 bases in the middle. The CDR3 spells CASSLAGKVYEQYF. The CDR3 bases are TGTGCCAGCAGCTTAGCGGGGAAGGTCTACGAGCAGTACTTC.

In nucleotides, the CDR3 is TGTGCCAGCTCCTGGGCGGGAGGAAGGGATACGCAGTATTTT. Protein sequence: CASSWAGGRDTQYF. The rearrangement joins TRBV28 to TRBJ2-3; 8 bases are shared with TRBD2. Germline V CDR1 and CDR2: MDHEN, SYDVKM. Losses at the gene ends were 8 bases for V and 6 bases for J; bases not matched to a gene: 10. CDR3 length equals 14 residues. The full variable domain, in which reference TRBV28 and TRBJ2-3 provide the parts outside the CDR3, is DVKVTQSSRYLVKRTGEKVFLECVQDMDHENMFWYRQDPGLGLRLIYFSYDVKMKEKGDIPEGYSVSREKKERFSLILESASTNQTSMYLCASSWAGGRDTQYFGPGTRLTVL.

The V and J genes are TRBV7-2 and TRBJ2-7; unclear D gene. The CDR3 consists of 16 residues. CDR1 and CDR2 from the germline V gene are SGHTA and FQGNSA. Between the trimmed V and J ends, which lost 5 bases and 0 bases, there was a span of 17 bases. Written as DNA, the CDR3 is TGTGCCAGCAGCCCACCCTGGTCCACGACCTCCTACGAGCAGTACTTC. It is translated as CASSPPWSTTSYEQYF.

The CDR3 sequence: CASSEEGVGGRSYNSPLHF. The CDR3, as DNA: TGTGCCAGCAGCGAGGAGGGCGTGGGCGGACGCTCCTATAATTCACCCCTCCACTTT. V gene TRBV9 combines with J gene TRBJ1-6; D unresolved. With 3 bases removed from V and 0 bases from J, the gap between germline ends came to 19 bases. Germline V lookup: CDR1 SGDLS, CDR2 YYNGEE. This CDR3 spans 19 amino acids. Full variable domain (rest looked up from reference TRBV9 and TRBJ1-6): DSGVTQTPKHLITATGQRVTLRCSPRSGDLSVYWYQQSLDQGLQFLIQYYNGEERAKGNILERFSAQQFPDLHSELNLSSLELGDSALYFCASSEEGVGGRSYNSPLHFGNGTRLTVT.

The chain employs TRBV5-1 and TRBJ1-2; D unresolved. The germline gives CDR1 SGHRS, CDR2 YFSETQ. This CDR3 spans 17 amino acids. Trimming removed 4 bases from V and 5 bases from J, with 24 bases in between. The CDR3 bases are TGCGCCAGCAGCCCCCGGAGGAAAGGAGGCGGCGAGTATGGCTACACCTTC. Amino acids: CASSPRRKGGGEYGYTF.

The chain is built from TRBV15 and TRBJ2-7; TRBD1 aligns across 7 bases. Per germline, CDR1 LNHNV and CDR2 YYDKDF (reference sequence). The CDR3 is 15 residues long. Trimming at V came to 0 bases and at J to 0 bases, leaving 2 bases not matched to a gene. The DNA for the CDR3 is TGTGCCACCAGCAGAGATCAGGGGGTCTCCTACGAGCAGTACTTC. Its protein is CATSRDQGVSYEQYF.

V is TRBV7-9 and J is TRBJ2-2; D remains ambiguous. CDR3 length: 12 residues. Trimming cost V 5 bases and J 6 bases, with 7 bases left between them. Germline values: CDR1 SEHNR, CDR2 FQNEAQ (reference sequence). DNA for the CDR3: TGTGCCAGCAGCCGGACGTCCGGGGAGCTGTTTTTT. Amino acids: CASSRTSGELFF.

This clone appeared a single time. V usage is TRBV7-3 and J usage is TRBJ1-5; 10 bases are a match to TRBD1. CDR1 and CDR2 from the germline V gene are SGHTA and FQGTGA. V trimming: 5 bases; J trimming: 0 bases; junction bases outside the gene matches: 13. This CDR3 region has 19 residues. The CDR3 nucleotides read TGTGCCAGCAGCCCCGAAGGGTGGACAGGGGGACATAGCAATCAGCCCCAGCATTTT. Translation gives CASSPEGWTGGHSNQPQHF.

The chain carries TRBV11-3 and TRBJ1-4, with D perhaps matching TRBD1 (5 bases). From germline, CDR1 is SGHNT and CDR2 YENEEA. Deletions cut 4 bases from V and 7 bases from J, with 19 bases between. The CDR3 spans 16 residues. CDR3 amino acids: CASSSRGTQVGEKLFF. The CDR3 bases are TGTGCCAGCAGCTCGCGAGGGACCCAGGTCGGTGAAAAACTGTTTTTT.

This sequence joins TRBV29-1 and TRBJ1-1; D possibly corresponds to TRBD1 (5 bases). CDR1 and CDR2 from the germline V gene are SQVTM and ANQGSEA. V was cut by 3 bases and J by 8 bases, with 10 bases left in between. This CDR3 is built from 11 residues. CDR3 sequence: CSVESRAEAFF. The DNA of the CDR3 is TGCAGCGTTGAGAGCAGGGCCGAAGCTTTCTTT.

This clone was seen once. The chain recombines TRBV7-3 with TRBJ2-1; 14 bases fit TRBD2. After removal of 3 bases from V and 7 bases from J, the junction contained 5 bases not matched to a gene. Germline V CDR1 and CDR2: SGHTA, FQGTGA. This CDR3 is 16 amino acids long. The DNA of the CDR3 is TGTGCCAGCAGCTTGACTAGCGGGGGGGCTCAGAATGAGCAGTTCTTC. Amino acid sequence: CASSLTSGGAQNEQFF.

J is TRBJ1-3 and V is TRBV20-1; D ambiguous. The CDR3 is 11 residues long. In germline, CDR1 is DFQATT, CDR2 SNEGSKA (reference sequence). In DNA form, the CDR3 reads TGCAGCGCCCGACATCGAAACACCATATATTTT. As protein: CSARHRNTIYF.

This rearrangement joins TRBV6-5 to TRBJ1-3; a weak D match, TRBD1 (6 bases). This CDR3 has 16 residues. V was cut by 4 bases and J by 0 bases, with 13 bases left in between. Looked up from germline, CDR1 is MNHEY and CDR2 is SVGAGI. In nucleotides, the CDR3 is TGTGCCAGCAGTTTGGGGGGGCAATACTCTGGAAACACCATATATTTT. Residues: CASSLGGQYSGNTIYF.

The chain joins TRBV2 to TRBJ1-3; D might be TRBD1 (6 bases). CDR1 is SNHLY and CDR2 is FYNNEI in the germline V gene. There are 16 residues in the CDR3. Between the trimmed V and J ends, which lost 4 bases and 0 bases, there was a span of 13 bases. CDR3 in DNA: TGTGCCAGCAGTGTCCTTTGGACAGTCTCTGGAAACACCATATATTTT. Translating it yields CASSVLWTVSGNTIYF.

The rearrangement uses TRBV27 and TRBJ1-2; a possible D gene is TRBD1 (5 bases). In germline, CDR1 is MNHEY, CDR2 SMNVEV (reference sequence). The CDR3 consists of 13 residues. Trimming removed 7 bases from V and 9 bases from J, with 18 bases in between. CDR3 bases: TGTGCCAGCATAACAGGAGCCCGCGGGCGCTACACCTTC. Its translation: CASITGARGRYTF.

The chain couples TRBV2 to TRBJ1-5; D unclear. CDR1 is SNHLY and CDR2 is FYNNEI in the germline V gene. Trimming stripped 6 bases from V and 4 bases from J, with 13 bases between. The CDR3 length is 14 residues. The CDR3 here is CASRSWAGNQPQHF. CDR3 nucleotides: TGTGCCAGCAGGTCATGGGCGGGGAATCAGCCCCAGCATTTT.

V gene TRBV5-1 combines with J gene TRBJ2-7; D gene unclear. Trimming shortened V by 0 bases and J by 2 bases, and 9 bases separated the two germline ends. From germline, CDR1 is SGHRS and CDR2 YFSETQ. This CDR3 is 14 amino acids long. CDR3 coding DNA: TGCGCCAGCAGCTTGGTTGCAGGAACCTACGAGCAGTACTTC. This translates into CASSLVAGTYEQYF. Based on the CDR3 plus reference TRBV5-1 and TRBJ2-7, the full variable domain is KAGVTQTPRYLIKTRGQQVTLSCSPISGHRSVSWYQQTPGQGLQFLFEYFSETQRNKGNFPGRFSGRQFSNSRSEMNVSTLELGDSALYLCASSLVAGTYEQYFGPGTRLTVT.

V usage is TRBV6-5 and J usage is TRBJ1-2, with D uncertain. Looked up from germline, CDR1 is MNHEY and CDR2 is SVGAGI. CDR3 size: 13 residues. Trimming stripped 6 bases from V and 0 bases from J, with 8 bases between. CDR3 amino acids: CASRETPNYGYTF. The DNA for the CDR3 is TGTGCCAGCAGAGAGACACCTAACTATGGCTACACCTTC.